These T cell receptor beta chains were read from a single sample in a study of human versus mouse CDR3 diversity and MHC coevolution. Produced via immunoSEQ multiplex PCR; TCRdb's table is partial and in-frame only. The sample lists tens of thousands of clones; approximately 94% were seen once. The sample taken for sequencing was naive CD4+ T cells from blood. These receptors were obtained from a person between 55 and 70 years old in good health. CDR3s leave out the opening cysteine and the closing phenylalanine or tryptophan.

J gene,V gene,CDR3 protein
TRBJ1-5,TRBV19,ASRAGVNQPQH
TRBJ2-5,TRBV5-5,ASSLSPDRGTLETQY
TRBJ1-1,TRBV6-4,ASSVRGNTEAF
TRBJ1-2,TRBV7-2,ASSLGPTGTYGYT
TRBJ2-3,TRBV2,ASSDASSGGPLSTDTQY
TRBJ1-5,TRBV27,ASSLRGDLSAQH
TRBJ2-5,TRBV11-2,ASSASGPGVGTQY
TRBJ2-3,TRBV30,AWSLIRLVGASTSTDTQY
TRBJ2-6,TRBV18,ASSPDRLAGANVLT
TRBJ1-2,TRBV29-1,SVDRSGNYGYT
TRBJ2-7,TRBV5-1,ASSLVISYEQY
TRBJ2-3,TRBV9,ASSVERAGADTQY
TRBJ1-3,TRBV7-9,ASSLESGNTIY
TRBJ2-5,TRBV6-5,ASSYRRPARETQY
TRBJ2-1,TRBV18,ASSQGTSGAYNEQF
TRBJ1-2,TRBV5-6,ASSQDWGGYGYT